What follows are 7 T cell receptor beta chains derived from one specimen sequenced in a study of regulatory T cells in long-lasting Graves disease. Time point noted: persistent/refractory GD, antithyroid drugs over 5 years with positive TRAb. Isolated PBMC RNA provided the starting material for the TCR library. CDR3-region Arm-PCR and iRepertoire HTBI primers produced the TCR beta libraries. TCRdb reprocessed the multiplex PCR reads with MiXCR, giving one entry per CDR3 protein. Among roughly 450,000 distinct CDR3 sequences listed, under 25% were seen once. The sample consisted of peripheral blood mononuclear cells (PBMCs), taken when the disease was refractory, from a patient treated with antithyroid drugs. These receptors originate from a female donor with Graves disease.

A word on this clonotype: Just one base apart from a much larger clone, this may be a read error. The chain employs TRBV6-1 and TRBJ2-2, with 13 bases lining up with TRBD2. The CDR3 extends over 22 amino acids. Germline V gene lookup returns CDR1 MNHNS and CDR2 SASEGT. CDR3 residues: CASSLMTGGILAGGLKIGEPFF. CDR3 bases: TGTGCCAGCAGCCTGATGACAGGGGGAATACTAGCGGGAGGGCTGAAAATCGGGGAGCCGTTTTTT.

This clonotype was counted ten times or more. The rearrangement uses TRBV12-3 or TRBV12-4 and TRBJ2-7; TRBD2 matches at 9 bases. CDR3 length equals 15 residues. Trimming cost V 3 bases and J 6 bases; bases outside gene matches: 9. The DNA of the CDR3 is TGTGCCAGCAGTTTGGCGGGGGGGATGGAAGGCGAGCAGTACTTC. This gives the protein CASSLAGGMEGEQYF.

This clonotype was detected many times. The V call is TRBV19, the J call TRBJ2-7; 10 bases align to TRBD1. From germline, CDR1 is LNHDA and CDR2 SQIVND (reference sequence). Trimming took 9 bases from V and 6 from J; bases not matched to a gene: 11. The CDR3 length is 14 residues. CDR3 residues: CASGGGQGLVEQYF. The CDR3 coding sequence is TGTGCCAGCGGCGGGGGACAGGGGCTGGTCGAGCAGTACTTC.

The CDR3 spells CATSRDDRGAFF. The CDR3 nucleotides read TGTGCCACCAGCAGAGATGATCGCGGGGCTTTCTTT. The rearrangement links TRBV15 to TRBJ1-1, with D unclear. V was clipped by 0 bases and J by 11 bases, with 10 bases between them. This CDR3 has 12 residues. CDR1 is LNHNV and CDR2 is YYDKDF in the germline V gene (reference sequence).

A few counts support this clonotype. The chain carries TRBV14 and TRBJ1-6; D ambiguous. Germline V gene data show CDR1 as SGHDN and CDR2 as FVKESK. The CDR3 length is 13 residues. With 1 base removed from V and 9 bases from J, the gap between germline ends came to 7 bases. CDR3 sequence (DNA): TGTGCCAGCAGCCAAGTACCCAGTTCACCCCTCCACTTT. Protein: CASSQVPSSPLHF.

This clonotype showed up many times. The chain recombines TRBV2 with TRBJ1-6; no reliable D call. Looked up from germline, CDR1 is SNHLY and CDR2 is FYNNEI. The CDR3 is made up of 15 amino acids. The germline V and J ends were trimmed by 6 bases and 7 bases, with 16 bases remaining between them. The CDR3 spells CASRTNTLTNSPLHF. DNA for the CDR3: TGTGCCAGCAGAACCAACACTTTGACGAATTCACCCCTCCACTTT.

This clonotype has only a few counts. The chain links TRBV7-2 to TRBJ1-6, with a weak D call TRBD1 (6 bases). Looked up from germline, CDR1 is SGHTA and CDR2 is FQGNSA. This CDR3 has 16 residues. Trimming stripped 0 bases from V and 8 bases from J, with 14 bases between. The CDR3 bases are TGTGCCAGCAGCTTAGCAACAGGGTATACAGATTCACCCCTCCACTTT. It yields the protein CASSLATGYTDSPLHF.